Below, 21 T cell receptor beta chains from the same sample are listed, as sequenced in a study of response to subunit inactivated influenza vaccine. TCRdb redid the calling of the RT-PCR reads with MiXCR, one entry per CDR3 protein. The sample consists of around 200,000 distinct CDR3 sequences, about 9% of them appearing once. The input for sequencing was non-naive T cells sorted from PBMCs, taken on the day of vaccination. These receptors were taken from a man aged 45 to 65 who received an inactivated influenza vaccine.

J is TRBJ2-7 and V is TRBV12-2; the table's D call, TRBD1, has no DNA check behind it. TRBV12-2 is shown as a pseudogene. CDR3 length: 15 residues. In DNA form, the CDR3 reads TGTGCAAGTCGCTTAGCCCGGGGGTTGACGCTCGAGCAGTACTTC. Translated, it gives CASRLARGLTLEQYF.

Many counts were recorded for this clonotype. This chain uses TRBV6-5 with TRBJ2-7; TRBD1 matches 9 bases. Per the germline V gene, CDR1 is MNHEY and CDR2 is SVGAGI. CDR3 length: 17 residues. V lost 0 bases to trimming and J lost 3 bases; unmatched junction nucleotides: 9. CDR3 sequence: CASSYSIPGQGFYEQYF. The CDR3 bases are TGTGCCAGCAGTTACTCAATACCGGGACAGGGTTTCTACGAGCAGTACTTC.

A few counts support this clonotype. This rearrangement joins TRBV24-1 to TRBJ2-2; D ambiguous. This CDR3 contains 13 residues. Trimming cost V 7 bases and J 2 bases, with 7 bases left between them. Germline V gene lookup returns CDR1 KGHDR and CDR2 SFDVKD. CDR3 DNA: TGTGCCACCAGCAGCTACAACACCGGGGAGCTGTTTTTT. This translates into CATSSYNTGELFF.

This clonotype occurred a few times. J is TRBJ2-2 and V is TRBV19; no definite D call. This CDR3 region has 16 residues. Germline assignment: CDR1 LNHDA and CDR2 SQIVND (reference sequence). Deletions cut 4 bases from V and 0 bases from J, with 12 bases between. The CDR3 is CASSNLWGTNTGELFF. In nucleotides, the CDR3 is TGTGCCAGTAGTAATCTGTGGGGAACGAACACCGGGGAGCTGTTTTTT.

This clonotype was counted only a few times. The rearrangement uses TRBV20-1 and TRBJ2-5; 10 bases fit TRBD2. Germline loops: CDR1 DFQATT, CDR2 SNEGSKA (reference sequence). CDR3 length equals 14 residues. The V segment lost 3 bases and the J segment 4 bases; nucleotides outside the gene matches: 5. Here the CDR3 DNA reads TGCAGTGCTAGCGCAGCGGGGGGGCCAGAGACCCAGTACTTC. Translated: CSASAAGGPETQYF.

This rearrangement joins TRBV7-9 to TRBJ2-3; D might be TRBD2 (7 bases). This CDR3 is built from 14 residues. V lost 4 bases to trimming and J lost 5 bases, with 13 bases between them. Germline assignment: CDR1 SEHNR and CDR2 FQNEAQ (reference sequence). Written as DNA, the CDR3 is TGTGCCAGCAGCTGGGGGGGGGCCAAAGATACGCAGTATTTT. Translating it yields CASSWGGAKDTQYF.

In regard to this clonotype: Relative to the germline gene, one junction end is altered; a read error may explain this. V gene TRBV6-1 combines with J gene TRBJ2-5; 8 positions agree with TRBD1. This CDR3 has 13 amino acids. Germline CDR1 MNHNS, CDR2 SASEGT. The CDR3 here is CASSPGGGRTQCF. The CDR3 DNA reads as TGTGCCAGCAGCCCAGGGGGCGGGCGGACCCAGTGCTTC.

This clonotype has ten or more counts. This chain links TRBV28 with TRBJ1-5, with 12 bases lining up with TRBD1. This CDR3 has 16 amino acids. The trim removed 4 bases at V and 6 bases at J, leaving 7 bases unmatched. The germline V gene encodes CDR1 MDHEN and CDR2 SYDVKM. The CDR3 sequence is CASSSGTGGRIQPQHF. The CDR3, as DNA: TGTGCCAGCAGTTCTGGGACAGGGGGCCGTATTCAGCCCCAGCATTTT.

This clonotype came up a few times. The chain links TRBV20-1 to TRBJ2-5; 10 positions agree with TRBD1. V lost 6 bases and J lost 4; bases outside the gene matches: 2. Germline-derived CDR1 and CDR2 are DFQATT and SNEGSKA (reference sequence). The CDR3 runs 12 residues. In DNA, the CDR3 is TGCAGTGCAGGGACAGGGGTAGAGACCCAGTACTTC. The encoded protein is CSAGTGVETQYF.

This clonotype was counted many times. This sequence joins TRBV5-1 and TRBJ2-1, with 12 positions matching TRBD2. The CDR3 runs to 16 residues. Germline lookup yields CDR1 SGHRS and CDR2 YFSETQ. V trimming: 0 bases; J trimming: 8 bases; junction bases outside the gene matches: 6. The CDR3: CASSLARLAGGDEQFF. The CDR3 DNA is TGCGCCAGCAGCTTGGCCCGGCTAGCGGGAGGGGATGAGCAGTTCTTC.

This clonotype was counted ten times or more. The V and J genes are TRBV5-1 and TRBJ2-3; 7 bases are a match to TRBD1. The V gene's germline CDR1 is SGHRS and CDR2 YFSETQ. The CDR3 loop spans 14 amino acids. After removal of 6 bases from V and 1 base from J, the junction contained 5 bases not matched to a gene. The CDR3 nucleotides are TGCGCCAGCACGGATGACAGGGGCACAGATACGCAGTATTTT. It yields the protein CASTDDRGTDTQYF. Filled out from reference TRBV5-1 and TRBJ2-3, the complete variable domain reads KAGVTQTPRYLIKTRGQQVTLSCSPISGHRSVSWYQQTPGQGLQFLFEYFSETQRNKGNFPGRFSGRQFSNSRSEMNVSTLELGDSALYLCASTDDRGTDTQYFGPGTRLTVL.

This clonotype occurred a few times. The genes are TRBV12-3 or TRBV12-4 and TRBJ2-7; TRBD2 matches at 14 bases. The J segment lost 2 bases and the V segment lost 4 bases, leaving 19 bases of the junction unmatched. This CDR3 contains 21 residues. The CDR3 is CASSYSFGTSGSYGDPYEQYF. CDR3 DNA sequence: TGTGCCAGCAGTTATAGCTTCGGGACTAGCGGGAGTTATGGAGATCCCTACGAGCAGTACTTC.

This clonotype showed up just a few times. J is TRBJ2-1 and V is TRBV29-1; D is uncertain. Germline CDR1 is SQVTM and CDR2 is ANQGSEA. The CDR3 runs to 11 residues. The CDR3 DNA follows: TGCAGTATTGGATCCTACAATGAGCAGTTCTTC. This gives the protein CSIGSYNEQFF.

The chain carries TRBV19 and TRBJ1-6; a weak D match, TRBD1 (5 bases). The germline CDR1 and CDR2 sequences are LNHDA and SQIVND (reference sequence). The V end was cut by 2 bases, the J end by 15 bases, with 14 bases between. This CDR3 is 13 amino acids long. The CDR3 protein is CASSIPRDLHLHF. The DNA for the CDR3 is TGTGCCAGTAGTATACCCAGGGACCTTCACCTCCACTTT.

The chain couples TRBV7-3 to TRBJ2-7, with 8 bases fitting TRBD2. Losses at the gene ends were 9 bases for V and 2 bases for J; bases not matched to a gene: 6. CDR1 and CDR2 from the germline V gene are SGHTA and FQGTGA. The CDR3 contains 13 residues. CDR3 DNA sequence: TGTGCCAGACTAGCGGAGTATCCCTACGAGCAGTACTTC. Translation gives CARLAEYPYEQYF.

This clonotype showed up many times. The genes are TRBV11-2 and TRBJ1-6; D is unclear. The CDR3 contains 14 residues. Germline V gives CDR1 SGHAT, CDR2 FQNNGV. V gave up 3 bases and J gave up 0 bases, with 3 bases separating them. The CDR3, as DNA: TGTGCCAGCAGCTTGAGCTCCTATAATTCACCCCTCCACTTT. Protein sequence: CASSLSSYNSPLHF. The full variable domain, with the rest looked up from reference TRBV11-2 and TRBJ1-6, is EAGVAQSPRYKIIEKRQSVAFWCNPISGHATLYWYQQILGQGPKLLIQFQNNGVVDDSQLPKDRFSAERLKGVDSTLKIQPAKLEDSAVYLCASSLSSYNSPLHFGNGTRLTVT.

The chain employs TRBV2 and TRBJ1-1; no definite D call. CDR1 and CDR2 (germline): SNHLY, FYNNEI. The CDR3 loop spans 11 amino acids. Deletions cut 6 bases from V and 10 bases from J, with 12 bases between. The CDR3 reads CASRAGRVAFF. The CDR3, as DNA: TGTGCCAGCAGAGCCGGCCGCGTAGCTTTCTTT.

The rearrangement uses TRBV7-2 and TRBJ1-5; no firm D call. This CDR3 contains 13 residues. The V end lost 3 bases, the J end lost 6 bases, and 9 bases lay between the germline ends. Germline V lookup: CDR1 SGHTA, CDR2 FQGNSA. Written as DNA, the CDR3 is TGTGCCAGCAGCTTTGGAAAGGGTCAGCCCCAGCATTTT. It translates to CASSFGKGQPQHF.

CDR3 region: CASMRGGYEQYF. The CDR3 bases are TGTGCCAGCATGAGGGGGGGCTACGAGCAGTACTTC. V and J are TRBV2 and TRBJ2-7; possible D gene TRBD2, 7 bases. Germline values: CDR1 SNHLY, CDR2 FYNNEI. Trimming cost V 7 bases and J 3 bases, with 10 bases left between them. The CDR3 totals 12 residues.

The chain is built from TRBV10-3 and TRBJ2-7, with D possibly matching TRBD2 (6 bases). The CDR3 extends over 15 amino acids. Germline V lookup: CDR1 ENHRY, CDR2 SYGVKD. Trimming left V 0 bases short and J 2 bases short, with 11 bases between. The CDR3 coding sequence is TGTGCCATCAGTGAGTCTTTGCGGGGTACCTACGAGCAGTACTTC. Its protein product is CAISESLRGTYEQYF.

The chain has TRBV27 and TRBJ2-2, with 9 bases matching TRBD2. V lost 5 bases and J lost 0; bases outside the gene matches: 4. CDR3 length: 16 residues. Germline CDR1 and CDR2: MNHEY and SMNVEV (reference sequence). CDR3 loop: CASSPWTSANTGELFF. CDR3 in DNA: TGTGCCAGCAGTCCCTGGACTAGCGCGAACACCGGGGAGCTGTTTTTT.